The 15 T cell receptor beta chains reported below all come from one sample, sequenced in a study of lymphopenia after photon versus proton radiotherapy. Only in-frame clones appear in the TCRdb table, and some are missing; sequencing was by immunoSEQ multiplex PCR. The sample has some 42,000 clones, approximately 82% seen once; the top ten hold around 25%. Sequences were derived from peripheral blood, sampled from a patient treated with proton-based radiotherapy. The receptors originated from a woman between 70 and 85 years old with pancreatic cancer.

In this sample, this clone turned up a few times. The CDR3 bases are TGTGCCAGCTCACCCGGACAGGGTCTCTACGAGCAGTACTTC. This encodes CASSPGQGLYEQYF. This rearrangement joins TRBV18 to TRBJ2-7; TRBD1 agrees at 8 bases. Germline lookup yields CDR1 KGHSH and CDR2 LQKENI. V was clipped by 3 bases and J by 3 bases; unmatched bases: 4. This CDR3 has 14 amino acids.

This clone has more than one count but fewer than ten. The chain is built from TRBV27 and TRBJ2-6; either TRBD1 or TRBD2 may fit D (5 bases each). The CDR3 is 15 amino acids. The V end was cut by 3 bases, the J end by 2 bases, with 8 bases between. Germline V lookup: CDR1 MNHEY, CDR2 SMNVEV (reference sequence). The DNA of the CDR3 is TGTGCCAGCAGTTTGAGAGGGGCTGGGGCCAACGTCCTGACTTTC. Its protein is CASSLRGAGANVLTF.

This sequence joins TRBV6-6 and TRBJ2-1; 11 nucleotides agree with TRBD2. The V gene's germline CDR1 is MNHNY and CDR2 SVGAGI (reference sequence). V lost 8 bases and J lost 6; bases outside the gene matches: 9. The CDR3 is 15 amino acids. The CDR3: CASRVTSGALNEQFF. DNA of the CDR3: TGTGCCAGCCGTGTGACTAGCGGGGCCCTCAATGAGCAGTTCTTC.

The gene calls are TRBV5-1 and TRBJ2-3; the D gene is possibly TRBD2 (6 bases). The CDR3 sequence is 15 residues long. V was clipped by 0 bases and J by 2 bases, with 10 bases between them. Per germline, CDR1 SGHRS and CDR2 YFSETQ. The CDR3 coding sequence is TGCGCCAGCAGCTTGGCGGGGGAACTCACAGATACGCAGTATTTT. Protein product: CASSLAGELTDTQYF.

The chain's CDR3 is CASHTPTSSGANVLTF. Written as DNA, the CDR3 is TGTGCCAGCCACACCCCAACCTCCTCTGGGGCCAACGTCCTGACTTTC. This chain joins TRBV19 and TRBJ2-6; D is undetermined. V lost 9 bases, J lost 0 bases, and 15 bases lay in between. CDR1 is LNHDA and CDR2 is SQIVND in the germline V gene (reference sequence). This CDR3 is 16 amino acids long.

The chain recombines TRBV7-2 with TRBJ2-1, with 10 bases fitting TRBD1. Trimming removed 5 bases from V and 6 bases from J; junction bases left unmatched: 10. The germline gives CDR1 SGHTA, CDR2 FQGNSA. There are 16 residues in the CDR3. The DNA for the CDR3 is TGTGCCAGCAGCATTTGGGGGACAGGGGTGCGCAATGAGCAGTTCTTC. This encodes CASSIWGTGVRNEQFF.

The chain links TRBV28 to TRBJ1-4; no clear D. From germline, CDR1 is MDHEN and CDR2 SYDVKM. This CDR3 region has 15 residues. Trimming pared 6 bases from V and 1 base from J, leaving 12 bases between. The CDR3 DNA follows: TGTGCCAGCAGCCAGACGGGCGGAACTAATGAAAAACTGTTTTTT. Its translation: CASSQTGGTNEKLFF.

This clone was seen a single time. This chain links TRBV28 with TRBJ1-2; D ambiguous. The V end lost 1 base, the J end lost 8 bases, and 14 bases lay between the germline ends. Germline assignment: CDR1 MDHEN and CDR2 SYDVKM. This CDR3 comprises 14 residues. The CDR3: CASSLYWGSDGYTF. The CDR3 nucleotides read TGTGCCAGCAGTTTATATTGGGGATCGGACGGCTACACCTTC.

This clone occurred a few times. The rearrangement links TRBV7-9 to TRBJ2-3, with TRBD1 matching over 7 bases. Germline V gene sequence: CDR1 SEHNR, CDR2 FQNEAQ (reference sequence). V shed 11 bases, J shed 2 bases, and the junction held 7 bases outside the gene matches. The CDR3 covers 13 residues. For the CDR3, the DNA is TGTGCCGCAGGGGACAGAATCACAGATACGCAGTATTTT. Translating it yields CAAGDRITDTQYF.

This chain connects TRBV27 to TRBJ2-3, with D perhaps matching TRBD2 (6 bases). Trimming cost V 8 bases and J 0 bases, with 12 bases left between them. The CDR3 covers 14 residues. Germline V lookup: CDR1 MNHEY, CDR2 SMNVEV (reference sequence). The CDR3 spells CASRLSGSTDTQYF. The CDR3 region has the DNA TGTGCCAGCCGTCTAAGCGGGAGCACAGATACGCAGTATTTT.

J is TRBJ1-2 and V is TRBV27; the match to TRBD1 covers 9 bases. V was pared by 8 bases and J by 5 bases, with 12 bases of the junction left unmatched. From germline, CDR1 is MNHEY and CDR2 SMNVEV (reference sequence). The CDR3 is 15 amino acids. The CDR3 nucleotides read TGTGCCAGCGGCAGAGCCGGGACAGGGAGTTATGGCTACACCTTC. It yields the protein CASGRAGTGSYGYTF.

The chain links TRBV7-3 to TRBJ2-1; 15 nucleotides match TRBD2. V dropped 4 bases and J dropped 2; count of bases not matched to a gene: 15. CDR1 and CDR2 from the germline V gene are SGHTA and FQGTGA. The CDR3 length is 21 residues. CDR3 residues: CASSSDTGTSGRPGTYNEQFF. For the CDR3, the DNA is TGTGCCAGCAGCTCGGATACCGGGACTAGCGGGAGGCCGGGGACCTACAATGAGCAGTTCTTC. Full variable domain (remainder filled in from reference TRBV7-3 and TRBJ2-1): GAGVSQTPSNKVTEKGKYVELRCDPISGHTALYWYRQSLGQGPEFLIYFQGTGAADDSGLPNDRFFAVRPEGSVSTLKIQRTERGDSAVYLCASSSDTGTSGRPGTYNEQFFGPGTRLTVL.

The J gene is TRBJ2-1, the V gene TRBV21-1; the DNA was not compared with TRBD1, the D call given in the table. TRBV21-1 counts as a pseudogene. This CDR3 comprises 15 residues. In DNA form, the CDR3 reads TGTGCCAGCAGTTTTTGGGACACCGATAGGGCGGAGCAGTTCTTC. This codes for CASSFWDTDRAEQFF.

The chain links TRBV5-1 to TRBJ2-4, with D tentatively TRBD1 (7 bases). In germline, CDR1 is SGHRS, CDR2 YFSETQ. This CDR3 is built from 16 residues. Trimming pared 5 bases from V and 6 bases from J, leaving 21 bases between. The CDR3 region has the DNA TGCGCCAGCAGTGTGGTAGGGGGGACAGCGGTAAACATTCAGTACTTC. Its translation: CASSVVGGTAVNIQYF.

J is TRBJ1-2 and V is TRBV28; 7 bases align to TRBD1. The CDR3 is made up of 14 amino acids. Germline V gives CDR1 MDHEN, CDR2 SYDVKM. J lost 6 bases, V lost 7 bases, and 11 bases had no gene match. The CDR3 nucleotides read TGTGCCAGCAACCAAGAGACAGGGAAAAATGGCTACACCTTC. Encoded protein: CASNQETGKNGYTF.